This TCR beta chain is from a study of cytomegalovirus exposure and HLA in healthy donors. In regard to this clone: The same CDR3 is also encoded by other DNA sequences in this sample.

Germline assignment: CDR1 SEHNR and CDR2 FQNEAQ (reference sequence). V gave up 3 bases and J gave up 1 base, with 7 bases separating them. CDR3 length: 13 amino acids. PCR amplification relied on 60 Vbeta primers (plus 13 Jbeta primers). The authors' processing: Later, an analysis found roughly 80 million unique TCR beta chains, and 8.5 million to 14 million of these were shared. Generated by immunoSEQ multiplex PCR, the TCRdb table keeps only in-frame clones and is missing some. V, J and clone size derive from that table, while D and trimming were established from the DNA sequence. Altogether about 120,000 clones are present, 75% being singletons, with the ten largest covering under 3%.

The sequenced sample consisted of PBMCs. V gene TRBV7-9 combines with J gene TRBJ2-7; D ambiguous. This receptor was obtained from a woman aged 40 to 55 in good health and CMV-seropositive. CDR3 bases: TGTGCCAGCAGCTTGGGCAGGTCCTACGAGCAGTACTTC. Amino acid sequence: CASSLGRSYEQYF.